This T cell receptor beta chain emerged from a study of cytomegalovirus exposure and HLA in healthy donors. The trim removed 3 bases at V and 3 bases at J, leaving 3 bases unmatched. Germline loops: CDR1 KGHSH, CDR2 LQKENI. This CDR3 comprises 14 residues. Details on this clone: The target antigen is unknown.

Overall study findings and caveats: Association of roughly 18,000 TCR beta sequences with HLA alleles was found at 0.05 false discovery rate in a later analysis.

The study ran its PCR with 60 Vbeta and 13 Jbeta primers. Study processing details: It was a later analysis that counted about 80 million unique TCR beta chains, of which some 10 million were shared. TCRdb's table, derived via immunoSEQ multiplex PCR, lists solely in-frame clones and lacks some. That table furnishes V, J and clone size, whereas the DNA furnished D and trimming. In the table there are approximately 190,000 clones, about 85% of which are singletons. The sequence derives from a man in his fifties in good health and CMV-seronegative. The sequencing sample was made of PBMCs. The genes are TRBV18 and TRBJ2-7; 9 nucleotides align to TRBD1. CDR3 in DNA: TGTGCCAGCTCACCCTCGGACAGGGGCTACGAGCAGTACTTC. It specifies CASSPSDRGYEQYF.